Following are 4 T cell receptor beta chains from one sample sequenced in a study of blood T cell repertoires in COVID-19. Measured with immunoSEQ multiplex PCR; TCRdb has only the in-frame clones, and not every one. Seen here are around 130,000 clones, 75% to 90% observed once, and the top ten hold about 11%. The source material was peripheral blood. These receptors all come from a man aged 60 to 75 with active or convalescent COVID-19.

The CDR3 DNA sequence: TGTGCCAGCAGACCCACTAGCGGGAGGGCCTCCTACAATGAGCAGTTCTTC. This codes for CASRPTSGRASYNEQFF. The chain couples TRBV5-4 to TRBJ2-1; 13 bases map to TRBD2. CDR1 SGHNT and CDR2 YYREEE come from the germline V gene (reference sequence). The CDR3 runs to 17 residues. J lost 0 bases, V lost 5 bases, and 5 bases had no gene match. Full variable domain (remainder filled in from reference TRBV5-4 and TRBJ2-1): ETGVTQSPTHLIKTRGQQVTLRCSSQSGHNTVSWYQQALGQGPQFIFQYYREEENGRGNFPPRFSGLQFPNYSSELNVNALELDDSALYLCASRPTSGRASYNEQFFGPGTRLTVL.

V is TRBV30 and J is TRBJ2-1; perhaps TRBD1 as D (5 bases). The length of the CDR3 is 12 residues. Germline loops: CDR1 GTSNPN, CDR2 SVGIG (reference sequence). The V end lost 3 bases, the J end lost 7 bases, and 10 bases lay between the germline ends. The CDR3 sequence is CAWSKQVNEQFF. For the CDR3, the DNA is TGTGCCTGGAGCAAACAGGTAAATGAGCAGTTCTTC.

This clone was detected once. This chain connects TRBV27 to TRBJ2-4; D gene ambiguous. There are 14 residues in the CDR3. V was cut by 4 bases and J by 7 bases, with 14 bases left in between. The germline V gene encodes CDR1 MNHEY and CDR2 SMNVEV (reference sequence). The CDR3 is CASSSGAARNIQYF. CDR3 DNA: TGTGCCAGCAGTTCCGGAGCAGCCCGGAACATTCAGTACTTC.

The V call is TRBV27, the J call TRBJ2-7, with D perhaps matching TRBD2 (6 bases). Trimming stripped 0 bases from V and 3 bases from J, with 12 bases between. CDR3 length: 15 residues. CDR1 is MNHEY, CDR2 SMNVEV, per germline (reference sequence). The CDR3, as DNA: TGTGCCAGCAGTTTATCTGGCGGGATGAGCTACGAGCAGTACTTC. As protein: CASSLSGGMSYEQYF.